This T cell receptor beta chain was recorded in a study of blood T cell repertoires in COVID-19. Overall study context: The samples span acute and convalescent COVID-19 from the United States, Italy and Spain.

Trimming at V came to 4 bases and at J to 0 bases, leaving 8 bases not matched to a gene. Per germline, CDR1 LGHDT and CDR2 YNNKEL (reference sequence). The CDR3 length is 18 residues. Original methodology: The authors estimated nucleated cell counts from reference gene primer amplification. Sequenced by immunoSEQ multiplex PCR; TCRdb stores in-frame clones only, minus some. The V and J calls and clone size come from that table; D and trimming were worked out from the DNA. Among around 620,000 clones listed, about 90% were seen once. Source material: peripheral blood. The rearrangement joins TRBV3-1 (or the pseudogene TRBV3-2) to TRBJ2-3, with 12 positions matching TRBD2. This receptor was identified in a woman between 18 and 29 years old with acute or convalescent COVID-19. The DNA of the CDR3 is TGTGCCAGCAGCCTCGGGACTAGCGGGCGCAGAAGCACAGATACGCAGTATTTT. Protein product: CASSLGTSGRRSTDTQYF.